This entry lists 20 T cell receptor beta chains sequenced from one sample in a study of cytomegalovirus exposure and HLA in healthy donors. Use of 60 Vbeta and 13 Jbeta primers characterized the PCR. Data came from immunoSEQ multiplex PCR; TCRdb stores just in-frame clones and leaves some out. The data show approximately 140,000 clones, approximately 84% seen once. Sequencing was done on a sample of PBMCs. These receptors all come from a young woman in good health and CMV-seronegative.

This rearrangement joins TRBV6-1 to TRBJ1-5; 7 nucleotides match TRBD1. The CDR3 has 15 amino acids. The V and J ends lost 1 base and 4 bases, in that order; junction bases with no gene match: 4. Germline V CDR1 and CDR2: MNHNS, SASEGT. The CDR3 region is CASSEGGTVNQPQHF. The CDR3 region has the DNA TGTGCCAGCAGTGAAGGGGGGACAGTGAATCAGCCCCAGCATTTT.

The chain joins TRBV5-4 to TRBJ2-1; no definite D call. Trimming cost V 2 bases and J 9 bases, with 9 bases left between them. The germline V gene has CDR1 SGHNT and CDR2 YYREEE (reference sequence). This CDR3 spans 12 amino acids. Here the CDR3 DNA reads TGTGCCAGCAGCTTAGAAAGGAGTGAGCAGTTCTTC. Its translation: CASSLERSEQFF.

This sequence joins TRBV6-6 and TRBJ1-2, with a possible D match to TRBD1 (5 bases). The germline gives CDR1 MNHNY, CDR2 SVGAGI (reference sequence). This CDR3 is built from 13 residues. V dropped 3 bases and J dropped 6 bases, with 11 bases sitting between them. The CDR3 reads CASSYSGRDGYTF. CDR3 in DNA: TGTGCCAGCAGTTATTCAGGGAGGGATGGCTACACCTTC.

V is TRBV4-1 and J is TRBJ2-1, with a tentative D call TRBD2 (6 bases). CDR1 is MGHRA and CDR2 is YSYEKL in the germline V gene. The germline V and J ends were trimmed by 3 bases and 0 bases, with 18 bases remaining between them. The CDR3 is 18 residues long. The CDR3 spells CASSHWYGSVSSYNEQFF. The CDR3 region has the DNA TGCGCCAGCAGCCATTGGTACGGGAGCGTGAGCTCCTACAATGAGCAGTTCTTC.

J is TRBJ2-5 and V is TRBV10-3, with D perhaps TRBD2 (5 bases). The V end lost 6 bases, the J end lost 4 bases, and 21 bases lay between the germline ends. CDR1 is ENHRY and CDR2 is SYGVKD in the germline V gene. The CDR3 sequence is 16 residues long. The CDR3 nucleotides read TGTGCCATCAGCCCCTCTGTGGGGAGAGTTGGAGAGACCCAGTACTTC. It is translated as CAISPSVGRVGETQYF.

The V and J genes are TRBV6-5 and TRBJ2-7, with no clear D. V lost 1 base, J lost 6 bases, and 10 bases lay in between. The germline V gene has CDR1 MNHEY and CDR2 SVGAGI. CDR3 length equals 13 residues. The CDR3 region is CASSYLSSSEQYF. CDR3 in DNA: TGTGCCAGCAGTTACTTGTCTAGTTCCGAGCAGTACTTC.

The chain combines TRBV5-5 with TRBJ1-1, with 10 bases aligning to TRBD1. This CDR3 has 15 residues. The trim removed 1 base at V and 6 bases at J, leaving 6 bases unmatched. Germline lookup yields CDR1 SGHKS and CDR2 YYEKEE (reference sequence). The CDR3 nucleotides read TGTGCCAGCAGCTTGATGGGACAGGGGTTCGCTGAAGCTTTCTTT. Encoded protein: CASSLMGQGFAEAFF.

CDR3: CATSRERLRTGSGNEQFF. The CDR3 bases are TGTGCCACCAGCAGAGAGAGGTTAAGGACAGGGTCTGGCAATGAGCAGTTCTTC. This chain connects TRBV15 to TRBJ2-1; 8 nucleotides agree with TRBD1. This CDR3 spans 18 amino acids. In germline, CDR1 is LNHNV, CDR2 YYDKDF (reference sequence). With V trimmed by 0 bases and J by 6 bases, 13 bases remained unmatched.

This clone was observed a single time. The CDR3 loop reads CSAFGGDTYEQYF. The CDR3 coding sequence is TGCAGCGCGTTCGGGGGGGACACCTACGAGCAGTACTTC. The chain has TRBV29-1 and TRBJ2-7; the match to TRBD2 covers 8 bases. Per the germline V gene, CDR1 is SQVTM and CDR2 is ANQGSEA. Germline trimming cut 7 bases from V and 2 bases from J; bases unmatched to any gene: 7. The CDR3 consists of 13 residues.

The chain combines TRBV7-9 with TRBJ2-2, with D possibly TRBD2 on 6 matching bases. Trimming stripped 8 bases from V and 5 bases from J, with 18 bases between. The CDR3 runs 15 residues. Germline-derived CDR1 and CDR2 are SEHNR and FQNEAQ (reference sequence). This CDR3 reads CASPIPGVTTGELFF. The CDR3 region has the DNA TGTGCCAGCCCCATCCCGGGGGTGACTACCGGGGAGCTGTTTTTT.

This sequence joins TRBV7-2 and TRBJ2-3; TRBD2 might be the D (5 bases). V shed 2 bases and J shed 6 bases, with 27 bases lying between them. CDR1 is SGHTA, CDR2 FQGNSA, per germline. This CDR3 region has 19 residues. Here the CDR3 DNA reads TGTGCCAGCAGCTTAATGTCCGTTTTAGAGGCGGGTCATATGGATACGCAGTATTTT. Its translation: CASSLMSVLEAGHMDTQYF.

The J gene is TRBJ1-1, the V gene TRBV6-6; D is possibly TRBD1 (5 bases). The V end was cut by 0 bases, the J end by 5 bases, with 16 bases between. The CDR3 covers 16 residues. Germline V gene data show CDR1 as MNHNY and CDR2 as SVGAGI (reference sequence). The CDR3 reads CASSYSGWQGWTEAFF. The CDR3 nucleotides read TGTGCCAGCAGTTACTCCGGTTGGCAGGGATGGACTGAAGCTTTCTTT.

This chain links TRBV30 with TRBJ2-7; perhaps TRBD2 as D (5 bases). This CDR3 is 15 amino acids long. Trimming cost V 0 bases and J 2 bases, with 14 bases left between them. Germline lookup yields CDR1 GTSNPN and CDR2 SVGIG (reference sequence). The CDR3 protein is CAWSVGGLLTYEQYF. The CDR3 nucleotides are TGTGCCTGGAGTGTAGGAGGACTGCTGACCTACGAGCAGTACTTC. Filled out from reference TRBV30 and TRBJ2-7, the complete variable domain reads SQTIHQWPATLVQPVGSPLSLECTVEGTSNPNLYWYRQAAGRGLQLLFYSVGIGQISSEVPQNLSASRPQDRQFILSSKKLLLSDSGFYLCAWSVGGLLTYEQYFGPGTRLTVT.

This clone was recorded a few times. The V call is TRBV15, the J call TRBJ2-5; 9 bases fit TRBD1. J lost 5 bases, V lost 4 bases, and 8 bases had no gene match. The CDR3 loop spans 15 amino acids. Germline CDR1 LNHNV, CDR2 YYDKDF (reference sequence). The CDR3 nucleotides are TGTGCCACCAGCACCTGGGGGGGGACAGGGGAGACCCAGTACTTC. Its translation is CATSTWGGTGETQYF. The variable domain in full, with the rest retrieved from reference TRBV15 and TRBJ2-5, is DAMVIQNPRYQVTQFGKPVTLSCSQTLNHNVMYWYQQKSSQAPKLLFHYYDKDFNNEADTPDNFQSRRPNTSFCFLDIRSPGLGDTAMYLCATSTWGGTGETQYFGPGTRLLVL.

The CDR3 spells CAWSGGTGIFAIYF. CDR3 in DNA: TGTGCCTGGAGTGGCGGGACAGGGATATTCGCCATATATTTT. The rearrangement links TRBV30 to TRBJ1-3, with 9 bases aligning to TRBD1. In germline, CDR1 is GTSNPN, CDR2 SVGIG (reference sequence). V was clipped by 1 base and J by 11 bases; unmatched bases: 9. This CDR3 comprises 14 residues.

The CDR3 region is CASSPAGNEAFF. The CDR3 nucleotides read TGTGCCAGCAGCCCCGCGGGCAATGAAGCTTTCTTT. The chain carries TRBV4-2 and TRBJ1-1; no clear D. This CDR3 spans 12 amino acids. V dropped 4 bases and J dropped 7 bases, with 10 bases sitting between them. Per germline, CDR1 LGHNA and CDR2 YNFKEQ.

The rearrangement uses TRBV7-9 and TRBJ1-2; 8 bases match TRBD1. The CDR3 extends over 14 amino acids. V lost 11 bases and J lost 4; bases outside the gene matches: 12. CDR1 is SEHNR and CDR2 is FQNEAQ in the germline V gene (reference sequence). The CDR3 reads CAGRGQGASYGYTF. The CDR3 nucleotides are TGTGCCGGTAGAGGACAGGGAGCAAGCTATGGCTACACCTTC.

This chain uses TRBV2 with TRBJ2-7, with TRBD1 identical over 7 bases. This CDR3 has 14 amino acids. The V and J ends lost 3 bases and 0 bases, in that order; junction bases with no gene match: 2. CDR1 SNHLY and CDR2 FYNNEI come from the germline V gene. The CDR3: CASSDRDSSYEQYF. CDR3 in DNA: TGTGCCAGCAGTGATAGGGACAGCTCCTACGAGCAGTACTTC. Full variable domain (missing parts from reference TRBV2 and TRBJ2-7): EPEVTQTPSHQVTQMGQEVILRCVPISNHLYFYWYRQILGQKVEFLVSFYNNEISEKSEIFDDQFSVERPDGSNFTLKIRSTKLEDSAMYFCASSDRDSSYEQYFGPGTRLTVT.

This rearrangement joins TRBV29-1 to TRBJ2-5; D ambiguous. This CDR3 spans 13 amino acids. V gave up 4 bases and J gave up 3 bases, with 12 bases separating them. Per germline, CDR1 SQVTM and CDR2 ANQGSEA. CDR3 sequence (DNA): TGCAGCGTTGCTCCGGTTCTCAAAGAGACCCAGTACTTC. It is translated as CSVAPVLKETQYF. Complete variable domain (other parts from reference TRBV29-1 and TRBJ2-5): SAVISQKPSRDICQRGTSLTIQCQVDSQVTMMFWYRQQPGQSLTLIATANQGSEATYESGFVIDKFPISRPNLTFSTLTVSNMSPEDSSIYLCSVAPVLKETQYFGPGTRLLVL.

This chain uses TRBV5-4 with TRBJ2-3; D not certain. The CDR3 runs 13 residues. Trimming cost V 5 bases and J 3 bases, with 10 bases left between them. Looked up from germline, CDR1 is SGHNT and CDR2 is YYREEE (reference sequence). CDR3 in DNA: TGTGCCAGCAGTCGCCCCGGGACAGATACGCAGTATTTT. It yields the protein CASSRPGTDTQYF.